Presented here are 5 T cell receptor beta chains from one specimen sequenced in a study of Ad26.COV2.S vaccination and SARS-CoV-2 variants. The protocol was immunoSEQ multiplex PCR, while the TCRdb copy is restricted to in-frame clones and leaves out a portion. This table holds some 400,000 clones, about 88% found once. Documented treatment: around 19 received Ad26.COV2.S at low or high dose, single or two shots; 5 received placebo; per-sample allocation not given. Collection of the samples took place on day 63 after the first injection of vaccine or placebo. The specimen comprised peripheral blood, sampled in a trial of Ad26.COV2.S vaccine versus placebo. The source of these receptors is a person aged 18-65 years who received the Ad26.COV2.S COVID-19 vaccine or a placebo.

The chain combines TRBV27 with TRBJ2-7, with 13 bases that match TRBD2. J was trimmed by 0 bases and V by 6 bases; bases with no gene match: 2. The CDR3 has 15 residues. Germline V CDR1 and CDR2: MNHEY, SMNVEV (reference sequence). CDR3 region: CASRRTSGSSYEQYF. CDR3 coding DNA: TGTGCCAGCAGGCGGACTAGCGGGAGCTCCTACGAGCAGTACTTC.

The V gene is TRBV5-1, the J gene TRBJ2-5; possible D gene TRBD2, 6 bases. The CDR3 contains 13 residues. Germline V gene lookup returns CDR1 SGHRS and CDR2 YFSETQ. Trimming took 0 bases from V and 5 from J, leaving 8 bases between them. CDR3 amino acids: CASSLGEAETQYF. For the CDR3, the DNA is TGCGCCAGCAGCTTGGGGGAGGCTGAGACCCAGTACTTC. Supplemented by reference TRBV5-1 and TRBJ2-5, the full variable domain reads KAGVTQTPRYLIKTRGQQVTLSCSPISGHRSVSWYQQTPGQGLQFLFEYFSETQRNKGNFPGRFSGRQFSNSRSEMNVSTLELGDSALYLCASSLGEAETQYFGPGTRLLVL.

For the CDR3, the DNA is TGTGCCAGCAGTTCGAGCGATGGAACCTACGAGCAGTACTTC. This codes for CASSSSDGTYEQYF. The chain joins TRBV28 to TRBJ2-7; no clear D. There are 14 residues in the CDR3. Trimming took 4 bases from V and 2 from J, leaving 12 bases between them. The germline V gene has CDR1 MDHEN and CDR2 SYDVKM.

CDR3 residues: CASSLTSGSSYNEQFF. CDR3 coding DNA: TGCGCCAGCAGCTTGACTAGCGGGAGCTCCTACAATGAGCAGTTCTTC. V and J are TRBV5-1 and TRBJ2-1; 11 bases agree with TRBD2. The length of the CDR3 is 16 residues. Per the germline V gene, CDR1 is SGHRS and CDR2 is YFSETQ. The junction had 0 bases not matched to a gene; V was cut back by 1 base and J by 0 bases.

J is TRBJ2-2 and V is TRBV27; no firm D call. Germline values: CDR1 MNHEY, CDR2 SMNVEV (reference sequence). There are 12 residues in the CDR3. V lost 6 bases and J lost 7, with 9 bases in between. As DNA, the CDR3 is TGTGCCAGCAGGAAGCCCTACGGGGAGCTGTTTTTT. Its translation: CASRKPYGELFF.